These 30 T cell receptor beta chains came from one sample sequenced in a study of T cell responses to AZD1222 COVID-19 vaccine. TCRdb keeps only in-frame clones here, not all; method: immunoSEQ multiplex PCR. Among over 65,000 clones listed, 92% were seen once. The sample consisted of peripheral blood, taken on day 0 of MenACWY control vaccination. The source is an adult in good health.

V usage is TRBV9 and J usage is TRBJ2-2, with 11 bases lining up with TRBD2. CDR1 SGDLS and CDR2 YYNGEE come from the germline V gene. V lost 0 bases, J lost 0 bases, and 1 base stayed unmatched. CDR3 length: 17 amino acids. The CDR3 here is CASSVGSGGANTGELFF. CDR3 coding DNA: TGTGCCAGCAGCGTAGGTAGCGGGGGGGCGAACACCGGGGAGCTGTTTTTT.

The chain joins TRBV24-1 to TRBJ2-7, with D possibly being TRBD1 (6 bases). The germline V gene encodes CDR1 KGHDR and CDR2 SFDVKD. The CDR3 has 15 amino acids. V was trimmed by 2 bases and J by 4 bases, leaving 14 bases between them. This CDR3 reads CATSDSGAQGYEQYF. The CDR3 DNA sequence: TGTGCCACCAGTGATTCAGGGGCACAGGGTTACGAGCAGTACTTC.

The chain carries TRBV27 and TRBJ1-5; TRBD1 agrees at 7 bases. This CDR3 contains 15 residues. V lost 6 bases, J lost 1 base, and 6 bases stayed unmatched. CDR1 is MNHEY, CDR2 SMNVEV, per germline (reference sequence). Written as DNA, the CDR3 is TGTGCCAGCAGATCAGGGACAGCCAGCAATCAGCCCCAGCATTTT. Its translation is CASRSGTASNQPQHF.

As DNA, the CDR3 is TGCGCCAGCAGCTTGGGACAGACCAACACTGAAGCTTTCTTT. It specifies CASSLGQTNTEAFF. The V call is TRBV5-1, the J call TRBJ1-1, with a possible D match to TRBD1 (5 bases). The CDR3 extends over 14 amino acids. The germline V gene has CDR1 SGHRS and CDR2 YFSETQ. Trimming cost V 0 bases and J 2 bases, with 8 bases left between them.

This chain links TRBV29-1 with TRBJ2-3, with D perhaps TRBD2 (5 bases). Looked up from germline, CDR1 is SQVTM and CDR2 is ANQGSEA. The V gene lost 0 bases and the J gene lost 6 bases, with 16 bases spanning the gap. The CDR3 consists of 15 residues. CDR3 DNA sequence: TGCAGCGTTGAAGAGACGGCTAGCCTGGGGGATACGCAGTATTTT. This gives the protein CSVEETASLGDTQYF.

The chain has TRBV9 and TRBJ1-6; the D is unclear. The CDR3 extends over 17 amino acids. Germline V gene sequence: CDR1 SGDLS, CDR2 YYNGEE. V lost 0 bases and J lost 6, with 16 bases in between. As DNA, the CDR3 is TGTGCCAGCAGCGTAGGGCCTGGACCGAACCTTAATTCACCCCTCCACTTT. Its translation is CASSVGPGPNLNSPLHF.

The chain joins TRBV15 to TRBJ1-4; D perhaps matches TRBD1 (5 bases). The CDR3 spans 18 residues. CDR1 is LNHNV, CDR2 YYDKDF, per germline (reference sequence). V lost 0 bases and J lost 6, with 20 bases in between. The CDR3, as DNA: TGTGCCACCAGCAGAGATCTGAGAGGGGCAGGCGGTTATGAAAAACTGTTTTTT. This translates into CATSRDLRGAGGYEKLFF.

V and J are TRBV11-2 and TRBJ2-7, with 7 bases aligning to TRBD2. The trim removed 3 bases at V and 2 bases at J, leaving 4 bases unmatched. Germline assignment: CDR1 SGHAT and CDR2 FQNNGV. This CDR3 comprises 14 residues. The chain's CDR3 is CASSFSGPPYEQYF. The CDR3 bases are TGTGCCAGCAGCTTTAGCGGGCCCCCCTACGAGCAGTACTTC.

The count of this clone is one. The rearrangement uses TRBV29-1 and TRBJ2-5; TRBD1 matches 8 bases. V gave up 3 bases and J gave up 4 bases; unmatched junction bases: 10. There are 15 residues in the CDR3. Germline CDR1 and CDR2: SQVTM and ANQGSEA. CDR3 loop: CSVEGTGGTRETQYF. Here the CDR3 DNA reads TGCAGCGTTGAGGGTACAGGGGGGACACGAGAGACCCAGTACTTC.

This clone has only a few counts. The V gene is TRBV20-1, the J gene TRBJ2-2; no definite D call. Per the germline V gene, CDR1 is DFQATT and CDR2 is SNEGSKA (reference sequence). Between the trimmed V and J ends, which lost 3 bases and 6 bases, there was a span of 14 bases. This CDR3 is 14 amino acids long. This CDR3 is CSASRLGIAGELFF. DNA for the CDR3: TGCAGTGCTAGTCGTTTGGGGATCGCCGGGGAGCTGTTTTTT.

This clone was detected once. The chain has TRBV24-1 and TRBJ2-5; D may be TRBD2 (5 bases). Germline CDR1 and CDR2: KGHDR and SFDVKD. V lost 1 base, J lost 2 bases, and 13 bases lay in between. The CDR3 spans 16 residues. CDR3 DNA: TGTGCCACCAGTGATTTTGCCAGTGGGGAGCAAGAGACCCAGTACTTC. Translating gives CATSDFASGEQETQYF.

V and J are TRBV19 and TRBJ1-5; no definite D call. Trimming removed 3 bases at V and 9 bases at J, with 12 bases between. The CDR3 extends over 13 amino acids. Germline lookup yields CDR1 LNHDA and CDR2 SQIVND (reference sequence). CDR3 in amino acids: CASSISQSGPQHF. The DNA of the CDR3 is TGTGCCAGTAGTATCAGTCAGTCCGGGCCCCAGCATTTT.

The chain joins TRBV28 to TRBJ1-5, with 9 bases aligning to TRBD1. This CDR3 has 18 amino acids. The germline V gene has CDR1 MDHEN and CDR2 SYDVKM. After removal of 2 bases from V and 2 bases from J, the junction contained 10 bases not matched to a gene. CDR3 amino acids: CASSLGTGSFRGNQPQHF. CDR3 bases: TGTGCCAGCAGTTTAGGGACAGGGAGCTTTCGGGGCAATCAGCCCCAGCATTTT.

V is TRBV9 and J is TRBJ2-1; TRBD2 is a possible D gene (5 bases). The germline gives CDR1 SGDLS, CDR2 YYNGEE. The CDR3 has 15 amino acids. The V end was cut by 4 bases, the J end by 3 bases, with 14 bases between. The CDR3 region has the DNA TGTGCCAGCAGCCTCACCCCGGGAAACTACAATGAGCAGTTCTTC. As protein: CASSLTPGNYNEQFF. The complete variable domain, with remaining parts taken from reference TRBV9 and TRBJ2-1, reads DSGVTQTPKHLITATGQRVTLRCSPRSGDLSVYWYQQSLDQGLQFLIQYYNGEERAKGNILERFSAQQFPDLHSELNLSSLELGDSALYFCASSLTPGNYNEQFFGPGTRLTVL.

The chain uses TRBV6-1 and TRBJ1-2, with no clear D. Per the germline V gene, CDR1 is MNHNS and CDR2 is SASEGT. The CDR3 consists of 15 residues. Trimming removed 1 base from V and 5 bases from J, with 14 bases in between. The CDR3 DNA sequence: TGTGCCAGCAGTGAAGGAGGGTTAGCACTTTATGGCTACACCTTC. Residues: CASSEGGLALYGYTF.

The genes are TRBV11-2 and TRBJ1-1; D remains unclear. V was shortened by 5 bases and J by 3 bases, with 4 bases between the two germline ends. This CDR3 comprises 11 residues. CDR1 is SGHAT, CDR2 FQNNGV, per germline. In nucleotides, the CDR3 is TGTGCCAGCAGCAGCCACACTGAAGCTTTCTTT. Amino acids: CASSSHTEAFF.

This chain joins TRBV19 and TRBJ1-2; TRBD1 matches at 7 bases. This CDR3 region has 12 residues. CDR1 is LNHDA, CDR2 SQIVND, per germline (reference sequence). Trimming cost V 7 bases and J 3 bases; bases outside gene matches: 2. The CDR3 nucleotides read TGTGCCAGTATGAGGGGGCACTATGGCTACACCTTC. Translated: CASMRGHYGYTF.

The table lists this clone with a count of one. J is TRBJ2-1 and V is TRBV5-1; 9 bases map to TRBD1. This CDR3 comprises 15 residues. Per germline, CDR1 SGHRS and CDR2 YFSETQ. After removal of 3 bases from V and 8 bases from J, the junction contained 9 bases not matched to a gene. CDR3 in DNA: TGCGCCAGCAGCTCGGGACAGGGTGTGCGGTATGAGCAGTTCTTC. This translates into CASSSGQGVRYEQFF. Complete variable domain (other parts from reference TRBV5-1 and TRBJ2-1): KAGVTQTPRYLIKTRGQQVTLSCSPISGHRSVSWYQQTPGQGLQFLFEYFSETQRNKGNFPGRFSGRQFSNSRSEMNVSTLELGDSALYLCASSSGQGVRYEQFFGPGTRLTVL.

The chain has TRBV12-3 or TRBV12-4 and TRBJ2-5; D not certain. V was cut by 5 bases and J by 4 bases, with 8 bases left in between. The CDR3 length is 12 residues. CDR3 sequence reads: CASSPAAETQYF. CDR3 in DNA: TGTGCCAGCAGTCCCGCAGCAGAGACCCAGTACTTC.

The chain joins TRBV28 to TRBJ2-2; D is unresolved. The CDR3 runs to 15 residues. The V gene lost 2 bases and the J gene lost 2 bases, with 9 bases spanning the gap. Germline V gene data show CDR1 as MDHEN and CDR2 as SYDVKM. The DNA for the CDR3 is TGTGCCAGCAGTTTAAGTTGGATAAACACCGGGGAGCTGTTTTTT. Residues: CASSLSWINTGELFF.

The V gene is TRBV29-1, the J gene TRBJ2-7; possibly TRBD2 for D (5 bases). Germline V gene lookup returns CDR1 SQVTM and CDR2 ANQGSEA. The CDR3 loop spans 14 amino acids. V lost 4 bases and J lost 0, with 13 bases in between. CDR3 coding DNA: TGCAGCGTTGTTGAGGGCCCCAGCTCCTACGAGCAGTACTTC. It yields the protein CSVVEGPSSYEQYF.

The chain is built from TRBV6-5 and TRBJ1-3, with no clear D. Germline V gene lookup returns CDR1 MNHEY and CDR2 SVGAGI. The CDR3 length is 12 residues. Trimming pared 10 bases from V and 1 base from J, leaving 8 bases between. CDR3 nucleotide sequence: TGTGCCACCGGTTTGTCTGGAAACACCATATATTTT. It codes for CATGLSGNTIYF.

The count of this clone is one. This chain joins TRBV18 and TRBJ2-7, with D unclear. The length of the CDR3 is 13 residues. Germline-derived CDR1 and CDR2 are KGHSH and LQKENI. Trimming removed 3 bases at V and 5 bases at J, with 11 bases between. The CDR3 region is CASSPGQRDEQYF. The CDR3 DNA sequence: TGTGCCAGCTCACCCGGGCAGAGAGACGAGCAGTACTTC.

The gene calls are TRBV3-1 (or the pseudogene TRBV3-2) and TRBJ1-4; D is ambiguous. This CDR3 contains 17 residues. Germline CDR1 is LGHDT and CDR2 is YNNKEL (reference sequence). V lost 3 bases and J 3 bases, leaving 17 bases between the germline ends. CDR3 protein: CASSQFAGLSANEKLFF. CDR3 coding DNA: TGTGCCAGCAGCCAGTTTGCAGGCCTCTCGGCTAATGAAAAACTGTTTTTT.

This sequence joins TRBV5-1 and TRBJ1-2; 8 bases align to TRBD1. Germline trimming cut 0 bases from V and 7 bases from J; bases unmatched to any gene: 5. The CDR3 spans 14 residues. Germline CDR1 reads SGHRS; CDR2 reads YFSETQ. The CDR3 DNA reads TGCGCCAGCAGCTTGGGACAGGGGCTCGGTGGCTACACCTTC. Translating gives CASSLGQGLGGYTF.

The chain combines TRBV9 with TRBJ1-6, with D hard to call. V was trimmed by 3 bases and J by 4 bases, leaving 8 bases between them. The length of the CDR3 is 14 residues. In germline, CDR1 is SGDLS, CDR2 YYNGEE. CDR3 residues: CASSDRVYNSPLHF. Here the CDR3 DNA reads TGTGCCAGCAGCGACCGGGTGTATAATTCACCCCTCCACTTT.

The chain carries TRBV3-1 (or the pseudogene TRBV3-2) and TRBJ1-2; TRBD1 might be the D (6 bases). Germline CDR1 and CDR2: LGHDT and YNNKEL (reference sequence). V lost 5 bases and J lost 5, with 9 bases in between. The CDR3 is made up of 12 amino acids. CDR3 loop: CASSKTGYGYTF. The CDR3 nucleotides read TGTGCCAGCAGCAAAACAGGGTATGGCTACACCTTC.

V usage is TRBV7-9 and J usage is TRBJ1-3; D is uncertain. Germline loops: CDR1 SEHNR, CDR2 FQNEAQ (reference sequence). The length of the CDR3 is 12 residues. Between the trimmed V and J ends, which lost 5 bases and 4 bases, there was a span of 6 bases. CDR3: CASSLLGNTIYF. CDR3 nucleotide sequence: TGTGCCAGCAGCCTCTTAGGAAACACCATATATTTT.

V gene TRBV20-1 combines with J gene TRBJ1-1; D is unresolved. The CDR3 loop spans 11 amino acids. Per germline, CDR1 DFQATT and CDR2 SNEGSKA (reference sequence). V shed 3 bases and J shed 8 bases, with 10 bases lying between them. In nucleotides, the CDR3 is TGCAGTGCTAGTTTTTTAGCCGAAGCTTTCTTT. Translated: CSASFLAEAFF.

The chain uses TRBV4-1 and TRBJ1-4; possible D gene TRBD1, 6 bases. Deletions cut 0 bases from V and 6 bases from J, with 11 bases between. Germline CDR1 MGHRA, CDR2 YSYEKL. CDR3 size: 15 residues. The CDR3 region has the DNA TGCGCCAGCAGCCAAGATGTAGGGGGGGATGAAAAACTGTTTTTT. Its translation: CASSQDVGGDEKLFF.